The 5 T cell receptor beta chains below come from one sample, sequenced in a study of OX40 agonist ivuxolimab in advanced cancers. Sequencing used immunoSEQ multiplex PCR; TCRdb keeps in-frame clones, though not all of them. Among about 67,000 clones listed, approximately 90% were seen once. The sequencing here drew on CD4+ or CD8+ T cells sorted from blood, taken in a trial of the OX40 agonist ivuxolimab. These TCRs come from an adult with an advanced solid tumor such as melanoma, head and neck, liver or kidney cancer.

The gene calls are TRBV2 and TRBJ1-1; D is undetermined. The CDR3 spans 15 residues. Germline V gene lookup returns CDR1 SNHLY and CDR2 FYNNEI. V shed 7 bases and J shed 0 bases, with 15 bases lying between them. The CDR3 here is CASIGRAPLNTEAFF. In DNA form, the CDR3 reads TGTGCCAGCATTGGGAGGGCTCCTTTGAACACTGAAGCTTTCTTT.

The chain combines TRBV2 with TRBJ2-5, with D possibly TRBD1 on 5 matching bases. Trimming pared 4 bases from V and 3 bases from J, leaving 9 bases between. Germline V gene lookup returns CDR1 SNHLY and CDR2 FYNNEI. The CDR3 spans 13 residues. The chain's CDR3 is CASSGDSKETQYF. DNA of the CDR3: TGTGCCAGCAGTGGCGACAGTAAAGAGACCCAGTACTTC.

This sequence joins TRBV11-2 and TRBJ1-5; no firm D call. The CDR3 is 13 residues long. With 0 bases removed from V and 9 bases from J, the gap between germline ends came to 9 bases. Looked up from germline, CDR1 is SGHAT and CDR2 is FQNNGV. The CDR3 here is CASSLDSLLPQHF. The DNA of the CDR3 is TGTGCCAGCAGCTTAGACAGCCTTTTGCCCCAGCATTTT.

V usage is TRBV5-1 and J usage is TRBJ2-1, with 10 bases fitting TRBD2. Germline CDR1 and CDR2: SGHRS and YFSETQ. The V segment lost 2 bases and the J segment 0 bases; nucleotides outside the gene matches: 17. The CDR3 extends over 21 amino acids. The chain's CDR3 is CASSLSPGLAVPISSYNEQFF. CDR3 DNA sequence: TGCGCCAGCAGCTTATCACCTGGACTAGCGGTACCGATCAGCTCCTACAATGAGCAGTTCTTC.

This clone was seen just once. This sequence joins TRBV6-6 and TRBJ2-3; TRBD2 matches at 9 bases. V was clipped by 4 bases and J by 5 bases; unmatched bases: 7. Germline CDR1 and CDR2: MNHNY and SVGAGI (reference sequence). This CDR3 spans 15 amino acids. The CDR3, as DNA: TGTGCCAGCAGTTCTAGCGGGAAGGGAGAAGATACGCAGTATTTT. This codes for CASSSSGKGEDTQYF.